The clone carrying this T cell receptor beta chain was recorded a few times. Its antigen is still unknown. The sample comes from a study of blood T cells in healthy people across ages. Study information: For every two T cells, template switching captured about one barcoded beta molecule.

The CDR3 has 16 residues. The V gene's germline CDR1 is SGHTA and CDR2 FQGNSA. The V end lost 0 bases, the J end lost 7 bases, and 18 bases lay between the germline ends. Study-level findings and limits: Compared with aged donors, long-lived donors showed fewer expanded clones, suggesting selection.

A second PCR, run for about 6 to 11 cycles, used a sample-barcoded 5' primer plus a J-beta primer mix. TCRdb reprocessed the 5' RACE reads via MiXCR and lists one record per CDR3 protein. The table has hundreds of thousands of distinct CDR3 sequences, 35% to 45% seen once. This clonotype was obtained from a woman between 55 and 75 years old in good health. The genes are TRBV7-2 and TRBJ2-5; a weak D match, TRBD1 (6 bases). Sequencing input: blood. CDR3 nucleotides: TGTGCCAGCAGCTTAGCGCTGGAACAGGGCTGGAGGACCCAGTACTTC. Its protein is CASSLALEQGWRTQYF.